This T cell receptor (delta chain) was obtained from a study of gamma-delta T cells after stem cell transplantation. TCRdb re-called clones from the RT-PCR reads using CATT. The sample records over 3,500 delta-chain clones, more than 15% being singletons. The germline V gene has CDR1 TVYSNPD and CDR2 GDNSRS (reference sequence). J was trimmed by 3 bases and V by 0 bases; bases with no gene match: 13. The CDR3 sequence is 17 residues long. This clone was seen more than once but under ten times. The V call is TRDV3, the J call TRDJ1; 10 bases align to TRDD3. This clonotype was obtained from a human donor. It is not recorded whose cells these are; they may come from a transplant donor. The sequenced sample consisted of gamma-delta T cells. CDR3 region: CAFRDTRGIREADKLIF. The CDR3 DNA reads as TGTGCCTTTAGGGATACGCGGGGGATACGGGAGGCCGATAAACTCATCTTT.